The 7 T cell receptor beta chains below all came from one sample that was sequenced in a study of blood T cell repertoires in COVID-19. Clones were read by immunoSEQ multiplex PCR, and TCRdb kept only the in-frame ones, dropping some. The repertoire holds 170,000 or so clones, with 85% to 90% as singletons. Material for sequencing was peripheral blood. The receptors here all came from a man between 40 and 49 years old with active or convalescent COVID-19.

The chain uses TRBV5-5 and TRBJ2-2, with 12 bases fitting TRBD2. Germline CDR1 SGHKS, CDR2 YYEKEE (reference sequence). After removal of 2 bases from V and 2 bases from J, the junction contained 7 bases not matched to a gene. This CDR3 has 18 residues. CDR3 sequence (DNA): TGTGCCAGCAGCTTCGGACTAGCGGGGAGATTTAACACCGGGGAGCTGTTTTTT. This gives the protein CASSFGLAGRFNTGELFF.

As DNA, the CDR3 is TGTGCCTGGAGTACCAGCCAAGAGACCCAGTACTTC. Its protein product is CAWSTSQETQYF. The gene calls are TRBV30 and TRBJ2-5; D gene uncertain. Trimming pared 2 bases from V and 1 base from J, leaving 5 bases between. The CDR3 covers 12 residues. CDR1 and CDR2 (germline): GTSNPN, SVGIG (reference sequence). Full variable domain (outside the CDR3, taken from reference TRBV30 and TRBJ2-5): SQTIHQWPATLVQPVGSPLSLECTVEGTSNPNLYWYRQAAGRGLQLLFYSVGIGQISSEVPQNLSASRPQDRQFILSSKKLLLSDSGFYLCAWSTSQETQYFGPGTRLLVL.

This chain links TRBV7-2 with TRBJ2-1, with TRBD2 matching over 13 bases. This CDR3 comprises 16 residues. The V gene end was trimmed by 5 bases and the J gene end by 7 bases; junction bases not matched to a gene: 8. Germline CDR1 reads SGHTA; CDR2 reads FQGNSA. Here the CDR3 DNA reads TGTGCCAGCAGCCCCCGGACTAGCGGGGGCAGGAATGAGCAGTTCTTC. Its protein product is CASSPRTSGGRNEQFF.

This chain links TRBV19 with TRBJ2-7; a possible D gene is TRBD1 (5 bases). CDR3 size: 13 residues. Trimming removed 4 bases from V and 0 bases from J, with 7 bases in between. Germline V gene data show CDR1 as LNHDA and CDR2 as SQIVND (reference sequence). The CDR3 DNA reads as TGTGCCAGTAGTAGCCAGGGCTCCTACGAGCAGTACTTC. Translating gives CASSSQGSYEQYF.

CDR3 protein: CASSPSRGSAEAFF. The DNA for the CDR3 is TGTGCCAGCAGCCCGTCGCGGGGTTCGGCTGAAGCTTTCTTT. The chain combines TRBV9 with TRBJ1-1; D remains ambiguous. Trimming pared 4 bases from V and 6 bases from J, leaving 16 bases between. Looked up from germline, CDR1 is SGDLS and CDR2 is YYNGEE. The CDR3 is 14 residues long. Combining the CDR3 with reference TRBV9 and TRBJ1-1 gives the whole variable domain DSGVTQTPKHLITATGQRVTLRCSPRSGDLSVYWYQQSLDQGLQFLIQYYNGEERAKGNILERFSAQQFPDLHSELNLSSLELGDSALYFCASSPSRGSAEAFFGQGTRLTVV.

This clone was picked up a small number of times. This chain joins TRBV9 and TRBJ2-7, with 8 bases aligning to TRBD1. V was pared by 3 bases and J by 7 bases, with 3 bases of the junction left unmatched. Per germline, CDR1 SGDLS and CDR2 YYNGEE. The CDR3 spans 12 residues. The CDR3 spells CASSATGVEQYF. The DNA for the CDR3 is TGTGCCAGCAGCGCGACAGGGGTTGAGCAGTACTTC.

This chain connects TRBV7-9 to TRBJ1-2; 7 nucleotides agree with TRBD1. V dropped 1 base and J dropped 8; count of bases not matched to a gene: 10. Germline V gene sequence: CDR1 SEHNR, CDR2 FQNEAQ (reference sequence). The length of the CDR3 is 15 residues. Here the CDR3 DNA reads TGTGCCAGCAGCTTAGAACCGACAGGGAGTAACGGCTACACCTTC. Protein sequence: CASSLEPTGSNGYTF.